Listed below are T cell receptor beta chains from one sample, sequenced in a study of blood T cell repertoires in COVID-19. The repertoire was sequenced with immunoSEQ multiplex PCR; TCRdb's copy has only in-frame clones and lacks some. The repertoire holds around 460,000 clones, with around 90% as singletons. Specimen: peripheral blood. The receptor source for this set is a man between 18 and 29 years old with COVID-19, enrolled during active disease. CDR3s include the opening cysteine and the closing phenylalanine or tryptophan. The D gene is left open where the match is weak. Expanded clones are given a class, and other clones once, few, many or no size at all.

V gene	J gene	D gene	clone size	CDR3 DNA	CDR3 protein
TRBV6-5	TRBJ2-5	.	.	TGTGCCAGCAGTTCGAATAAGCATCCGGGGACCCAGTACTTC	CASSSNKHPGTQYF
TRBV10-2	TRBJ1-2	TRBD1	.	TGCGCCAGCAGTGAGACTACAGGGGGCGGGGGCTACACCTTC	CASSETTGGGGYTF
TRBV19	TRBJ2-1	.	.	TGTGCCACCGTTAGGGCAGGGAACTACAATGAGCAGTTCTTC	CATVRAGNYNEQFF
TRBV11-3	TRBJ2-7	TRBD2	.	TGTGCCAGCAGCAACCCGCGACTAGCCGAGCAGTACTTC	CASSNPRLAEQYF
TRBV5-6	TRBJ1-2	TRBD1	.	TGTGCCAGCAGCCTCTGGGACAGGGATGGCTACACCTTC	CASSLWDRDGYTF
TRBV2	TRBJ2-1	.	.	TGTGCCAGCCAAAGCACTAGGGACAATGAGCAGTTCTTC	CASQSTRDNEQFF
TRBV7-9	TRBJ2-7	.	few	TGTGCCAGCAGCTTAGCGGGCGCACAGGGTGAGCAGTACTTC	CASSLAGAQGEQYF
TRBV5-4	TRBJ2-1	.	.	TGTGCCAGCAGCTCCGGACTGAGCAATGAGCAGTTCTTC	CASSSGLSNEQFF
TRBV29-1	TRBJ1-1	TRBD1	.	TGCAGCGTCGCGAGACAGGGGTTTGAAGCTTTCTTT	CSVARQGFEAFF
TRBV7-9	TRBJ2-1	TRBD2	.	TGTGCCAGCAGCTTATCAGTCCGGGCGGGCCGGGGGGACAATGAGCAGTTCTTC	CASSLSVRAGRGDNEQFF
TRBV6-5	TRBJ2-7	.	.	TGTGCCAGCAGTTCAGGGTGGAGCTCCTACGAGCAGTACTTC	CASSSGWSSYEQYF
TRBV2	TRBJ2-5	TRBD1	.	TGTGCCAGCAGTCCTAGGACAGGTCAAGAGACCCAGTACTTC	CASSPRTGQETQYF
TRBV6-5	TRBJ2-1	.	.	TGTGCCAGCACACAGGGCCCCAGCTCCTACAATGAGCAGTTCTTC	CASTQGPSSYNEQFF
TRBV5-4	TRBJ2-4	.	.	TGTGCCAGCAGCTTGTTGAGGGACATTCAGTACTTC	CASSLLRDIQYF
TRBV23-1	TRBJ1-1	.	.	TGCGCCAGCAGTCGACAGTTTGAAGCTTTCTTT	CASSRQFEAFF
TRBV20-1	TRBJ2-1	TRBD2	.	TGCAGTGCTAGTCGGTCTAGCGGGAGGGATGAGCAGTTCTTC	CSASRSSGRDEQFF
TRBV10-3	TRBJ1-5	TRBD1	once	TGTGCCACAGGTGGACAGGGTGACAATCAGCCCCAGCATTTT	CATGGQGDNQPQHF
TRBV5-1	TRBJ1-1	.	.	TGCGCCAGCAGCGCCCTAGTGGACACTGAAGCTTTCTTT	CASSALVDTEAFF
TRBV5-6	TRBJ2-1	TRBD2	.	TGTGCCAGCAGCACGGGACTAGCGGGAACCCGTGAGCAGTTCTTC	CASSTGLAGTREQFF
TRBV7-9	TRBJ2-7	.	.	TGTGCCAGCAGCATCGAACAGTACGGTGACTACGAGCAGTACTTC	CASSIEQYGDYEQYF
TRBV5-6	TRBJ2-5	TRBD2	.	TGTGCCAGCACCAAATGGGGGACTAGCGCTCAAGAGACCCAGTACTTC	CASTKWGTSAQETQYF
TRBV2	TRBJ2-1	.	.	TGTGCCAGCAGTGAACAGGGAGGCCTTGGGCAGTTCTTC	CASSEQGGLGQFF
TRBV28	TRBJ2-7	TRBD1	.	TGTGCCAGCAGTTTACGGACAGGGCCACAGCAGTACTTC	CASSLRTGPQQYF
TRBV3-1/TRBV3-2	TRBJ1-1	TRBD1	.	TGTGCCAGCAGCCAAGATAGAGGGGACAGAAGCTTTCGTGTCTTT	CASSQDRGDRSFRVF
TRBV6-5	TRBJ2-7	TRBD2	once	TGTGCCAGCAGACCATTAGCGGGCCATTCCTACGAGCAGTACTTC	CASRPLAGHSYEQYF
TRBV19	TRBJ1-5	TRBD1	once	TGTGCCAGTAACCCAATGACAGGGAGCAATCAGCCCCAGCATTTT	CASNPMTGSNQPQHF
TRBV19	TRBJ1-5	TRBD1	.	TGTGCCAGTAGTGACAGGGGATCCGTTAGCAATCAGCCCCAGCATTTT	CASSDRGSVSNQPQHF
TRBV5-1	TRBJ2-1	TRBD2	.	TGCGCCAGCAGCTTGCAACCCGGGACTAGCGGAGCGAGGGGTGAGCAGTTCTTC	CASSLQPGTSGARGEQFF
TRBV7-9	TRBJ2-7	.	once	TGTGCCAGCAGTCAACGTGACAGTCCTTCCTCCTACGAGCAGTACTTC	CASSQRDSPSSYEQYF
TRBV19	TRBJ1-3	.	.	TGTGCCAGTAGTATGAGGCAGACCCCGAACTCTGGAAACACCATATATTTT	CASSMRQTPNSGNTIYF
TRBV2	TRBJ1-6	.	.	TGTGCCAGCAGACCACCCCCCCCAGGGTTCTTGTCACCCCTCCACTTT	CASRPPPPGFLSPLHF
TRBV3-1/TRBV3-2	TRBJ1-5	TRBD1	.	TGTGCCAGCAGCAAAGGACAGGTTGGGAATCAGCCCCAGCATTTT	CASSKGQVGNQPQHF
TRBV12-3/TRBV12-4	TRBJ1-3	.	few	TGTGCCAGCAGTTTGAGTAGCCCAAACACCATATATTTT	CASSLSSPNTIYF
TRBV5-1	TRBJ2-7	.	.	TGCGCCAGCAGCTTGGGAGAGAACGAGCAGTACTTC	CASSLGENEQYF
TRBV5-1	TRBJ2-4	.	.	TGCGCCAGCAGCTTGGGGCGACTAGCCAAAAACATTCAGTACTTC	CASSLGRLAKNIQYF
TRBV15	TRBJ2-3	TRBD2	once	TGTGCCACCAGCACCTATCTAGCGGGAGGGTCAGATACGCAGTATTTT	CATSTYLAGGSDTQYF
TRBV5-4	TRBJ2-2	.	.	TGTGCCAGCAGCTTGTCTCCCGGGGAGCTGTTTTTT	CASSLSPGELFF
TRBV5-4	TRBJ1-1	.	.	TGTGCCAGCAGCTTCGGGGGGAAGGTCACTGAAGCTTTCTTT	CASSFGGKVTEAFF
TRBV5-1	TRBJ2-5	.	.	TGCGCCAGCAGCTTGCAAGCGGAGCAAGAGACCCAGTACTTC	CASSLQAEQETQYF
TRBV6-5	TRBJ1-1	TRBD1	.	TGTGCCAGCAGGGCTGGACAGGGGAACACTGAAGCTTTCTTT	CASRAGQGNTEAFF
TRBV11-3	TRBJ2-7	.	.	TGTGCCAGCAGCTTATCTGGGCTGGGTTCAATCCACGAGCAGTACTTC	CASSLSGLGSIHEQYF
TRBV5-6	TRBJ1-1	.	.	TGTGCCAGCAGCTTGGAATTGGCAGGTGAAGCTTTCTTT	CASSLELAGEAFF
TRBV5-4	TRBJ2-3	TRBD2	once	TGTGCCAGCAGCCACGCTCTAGGACTAGCGGGATTTGGAAGCACAGATACGCAGTATTTT	CASSHALGLAGFGSTDTQYF
TRBV10-3	TRBJ2-3	TRBD2	.	TGTGCCACAAACCTAGCGGGGAGCACAGATACGCAGTATTTT	CATNLAGSTDTQYF
TRBV7-3	TRBJ1-6	.	once	TGTGCCAGCGGAGAAACCTATAATTCACCCCTCCACTTT	CASGETYNSPLHF
TRBV24-1	TRBJ2-7	.	.	TGTGCCACCAGTGATTTGCACGGGATGCGGGACCCTCCCTACGAGCAGTACTTC	CATSDLHGMRDPPYEQYF
TRBV11-3	TRBJ2-2	.	.	TGTGCCAGCAGCTTTGCGGAGAACACCGGGGAGCTGTTTTTT	CASSFAENTGELFF
TRBV11-2	TRBJ1-6	.	.	TGTGCCAGCAGCTTAGCGGGGAATGAGGAAGCGGTGCCCCTCCACTTT	CASSLAGNEEAVPLHF
TRBV15	TRBJ2-2	TRBD1	.	TGTGCCACCAGCGGGACAGGGACCGGGGAGCTGTTTTTT	CATSGTGTGELFF
TRBV4-1	TRBJ2-7	.	.	TGCGCCAGCAGCCAAGTTTTCGGGACAAGGAGCTCCTACGAGCAGTACTTC	CASSQVFGTRSSYEQYF
TRBV4-1	TRBJ2-1	TRBD1	.	TGCGCCAGCAGCCCCCGGGACAGACAAGACAATGAGCAGTTCTTC	CASSPRDRQDNEQFF
TRBV6-5	TRBJ2-1	.	.	TGTGCCAGCAGGCAGATCAGAGGGTTCAATGAGCAGTTCTTC	CASRQIRGFNEQFF
TRBV7-9	TRBJ1-5	.	.	TGTGCCAGCAGCTTCTCCCAGGGTGGGGTTGATCGTCAGCCCCAGCATTTT	CASSFSQGGVDRQPQHF
TRBV2	TRBJ2-2	TRBD1	once	TGTGCCAGCCGGGACAGACTTACCGGGGAGCTGTTTTTT	CASRDRLTGELFF
TRBV7-6	TRBJ1-4	.	.	TGTGCCAGCCATGGGGCGCGGGGGAATGAAAAACTGTTTTTT	CASHGARGNEKLFF
TRBV9	TRBJ2-2	.	.	TGTGCCAGCAGCGTGGGACATTCGTTGTACACCGGGGAGCTGTTTTTT	CASSVGHSLYTGELFF
TRBV6-5	TRBJ1-2	TRBD1	.	TGTGCCATACGGGACAGGACCTATGGCTACACCTTC	CAIRDRTYGYTF